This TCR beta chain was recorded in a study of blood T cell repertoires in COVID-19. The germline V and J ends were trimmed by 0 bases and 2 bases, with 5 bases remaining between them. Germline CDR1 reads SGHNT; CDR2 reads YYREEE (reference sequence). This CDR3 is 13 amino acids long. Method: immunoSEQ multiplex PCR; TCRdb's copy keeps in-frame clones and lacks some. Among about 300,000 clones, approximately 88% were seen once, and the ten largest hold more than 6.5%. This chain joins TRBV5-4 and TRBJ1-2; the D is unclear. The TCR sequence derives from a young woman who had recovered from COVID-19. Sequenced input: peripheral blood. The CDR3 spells CASSLEQNYGYTF. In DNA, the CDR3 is TGTGCCAGCAGCTTGGAACAGAACTATGGCTACACCTTC. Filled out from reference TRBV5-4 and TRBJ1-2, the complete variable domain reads ETGVTQSPTHLIKTRGQQVTLRCSSQSGHNTVSWYQQALGQGPQFIFQYYREEENGRGNFPPRFSGLQFPNYSSELNVNALELDDSALYLCASSLEQNYGYTFGSGTRLTVV.